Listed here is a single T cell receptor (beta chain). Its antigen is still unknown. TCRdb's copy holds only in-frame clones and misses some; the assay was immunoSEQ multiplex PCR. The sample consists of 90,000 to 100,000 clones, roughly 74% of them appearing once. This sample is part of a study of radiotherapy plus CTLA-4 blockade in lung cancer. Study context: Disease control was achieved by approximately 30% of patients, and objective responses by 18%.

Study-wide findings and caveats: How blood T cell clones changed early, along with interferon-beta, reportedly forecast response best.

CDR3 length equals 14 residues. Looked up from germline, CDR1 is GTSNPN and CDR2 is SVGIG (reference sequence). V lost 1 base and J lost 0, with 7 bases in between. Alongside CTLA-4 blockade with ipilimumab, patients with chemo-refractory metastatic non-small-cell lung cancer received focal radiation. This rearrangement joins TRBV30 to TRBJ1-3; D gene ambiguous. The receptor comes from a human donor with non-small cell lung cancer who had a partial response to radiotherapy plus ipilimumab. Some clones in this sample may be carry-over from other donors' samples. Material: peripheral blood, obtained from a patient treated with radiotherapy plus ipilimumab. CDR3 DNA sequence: TGTGCCTGGAGTGGTACAGCCTCTGGAAACACCATATATTTT. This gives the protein CAWSGTASGNTIYF.